Reported below is one T cell receptor (beta chain). Its antigen is currently unknown. An end of the junction differs from the germline gene, which may be a read error. The CDR3 extends over 14 amino acids. Germline loops: CDR1 MDHEN, CDR2 SYDVKM. The entry originates in a study of cytomegalovirus exposure and HLA in healthy donors. Looking at the study overall: The approximately 120 million unique TCR beta sequences, from roughly 170 million T cells, were found by an earlier analysis. Findings of the study overall: A later analysis reportedly identified an Asian-associated ancestry cluster as carrying fewer N-insertions than the approximately 670-donor mean. Three chains tied to CMV proved CMV antigen-specific in vitro. Several V segments, TRBV6-2 and TRBV6-3 among them, could not be told apart and were dropped.

This PCR relied on a set of 60 Vbeta primers and 13 Jbeta primers. Produced via immunoSEQ multiplex PCR; TCRdb's table is partial and in-frame only. This sample's table has 150,000 or so clones. The sample comprised PBMCs. This clonotype was sampled from a woman between 50 and 59 years old in good health and CMV-seronegative. The J gene is TRBJ1-2, the V gene TRBV28; D is perhaps TRBD1 (6 bases). DNA of the CDR3: TGTGCCAGCAGATTATCAGGACAGTACTATGGCTACACCTTC. Translated: CASRLSGQYYGYTF.